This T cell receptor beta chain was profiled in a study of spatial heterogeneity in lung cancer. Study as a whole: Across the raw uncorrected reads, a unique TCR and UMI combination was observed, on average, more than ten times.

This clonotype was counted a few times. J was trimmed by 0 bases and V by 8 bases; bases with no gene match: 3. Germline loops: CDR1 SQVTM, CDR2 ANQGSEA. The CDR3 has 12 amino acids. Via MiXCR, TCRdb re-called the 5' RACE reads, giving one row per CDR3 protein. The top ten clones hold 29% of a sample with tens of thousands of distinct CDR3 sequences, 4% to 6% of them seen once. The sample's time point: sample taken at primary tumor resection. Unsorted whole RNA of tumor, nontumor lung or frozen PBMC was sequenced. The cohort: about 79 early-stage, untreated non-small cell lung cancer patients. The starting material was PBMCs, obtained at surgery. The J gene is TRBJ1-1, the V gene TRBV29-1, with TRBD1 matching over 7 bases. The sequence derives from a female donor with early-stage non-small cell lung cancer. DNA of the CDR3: TGCAGCTTTACAGGGGTGAACACTGAAGCTTTCTTT. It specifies CSFTGVNTEAFF. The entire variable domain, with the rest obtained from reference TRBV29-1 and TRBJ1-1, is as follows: SAVISQKPSRDICQRGTSLTIQCQVDSQVTMMFWYRQQPGQSLTLIATANQGSEATYESGFVIDKFPISRPNLTFSTLTVSNMSPEDSSIYLCSFTGVNTEAFFGQGTRLTVV.